Given below is one T cell receptor beta chain in context. Antigen: not known. Germline V CDR1 and CDR2: SNHLY, FYNNEI. The CDR3 is made up of 13 amino acids. Trimming removed 7 bases from V and 6 bases from J, with 15 bases in between. Investigators profiled TCR beta VDJ and CDR3 from genomic DNA template. MiXCR was run by TCRdb on the reads, yielding one entry per CDR3 protein. Of roughly 500,000 distinct CDR3 sequences listed, around 30% are singletons. All patients picked for sequencing had shown, by flow cytometry, an expansion of CD8+CD57+ cells. The data are from a study of CD8+CD57+ T cells in acquired aplastic anemia. Study information: DNA from sorted CD4+ and CD8+ cells averaged 3.2 ug.

Study-level findings and limits: Researchers reported that CD8+ Simpson's diversity was not significantly different in patients versus controls.

The origin of this receptor is a human donor with aplastic anemia. The genes are TRBV2 and TRBJ1-2, with D unclear. Sequencing was performed on sorted CD4+, CD8+, or CD8+CD57+ T cells (not recorded which) from PBMCs. The DNA for the CDR3 is TGTGCCAGCATCCCTGTTCGGGTAGATGGCTACACCTTC. It encodes CASIPVRVDGYTF.